This record looks at one T cell receptor beta chain sequence and its context. Its target is not known. The CDR3 contains 15 residues. Trimming stripped 7 bases from V and 1 base from J, with 14 bases between. This record comes from a study of T cells in Graves' hyperthyroidism and ophthalmopathy. Findings of the study overall: Blood also carried most thyroid clonotypes expanded above 0.001.

From RNA transcripts, TCR beta CDR3 regions were amplified. Initially, a first-round RT-PCR of the TCR CDR3 employed the HTBI primer set. TCRdb reanalysed the multiplex PCR reads using MiXCR and keeps one entry per CDR3 protein. The sample consists of about 320,000 distinct CDR3 sequences, roughly 15% of them appearing once. The receptor was derived from a man younger than 40 with Graves' hyperthyroidism. The chain links TRBV12-3 or TRBV12-4 to TRBJ2-1; D is unclear. What was sequenced was blood. DNA for the CDR3: TGTGCCAGCACTCCCTCCGGGCATTCCTACAATGAGCAGTTCTTC. It encodes CASTPSGHSYNEQFF.